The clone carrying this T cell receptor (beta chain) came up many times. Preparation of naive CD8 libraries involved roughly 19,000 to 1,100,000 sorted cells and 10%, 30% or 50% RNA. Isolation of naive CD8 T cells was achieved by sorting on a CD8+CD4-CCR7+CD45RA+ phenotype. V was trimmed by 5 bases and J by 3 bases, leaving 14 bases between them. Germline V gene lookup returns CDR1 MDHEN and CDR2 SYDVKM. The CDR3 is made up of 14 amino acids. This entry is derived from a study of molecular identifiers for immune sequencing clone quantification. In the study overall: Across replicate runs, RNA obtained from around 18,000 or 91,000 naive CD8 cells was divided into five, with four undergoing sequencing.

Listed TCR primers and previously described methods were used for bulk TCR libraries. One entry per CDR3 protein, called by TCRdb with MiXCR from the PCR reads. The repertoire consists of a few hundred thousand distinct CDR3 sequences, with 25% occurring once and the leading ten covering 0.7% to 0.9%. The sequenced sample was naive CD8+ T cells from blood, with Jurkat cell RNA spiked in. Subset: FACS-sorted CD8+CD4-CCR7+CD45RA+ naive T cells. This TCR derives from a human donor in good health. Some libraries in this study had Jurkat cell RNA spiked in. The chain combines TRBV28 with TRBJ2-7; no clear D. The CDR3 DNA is TGTGCCAGCAGTCCCAACCGACTTCACTACGAGCAGTACTTC. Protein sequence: CASSPNRLHYEQYF.